The source of this T cell receptor beta chain is a study of blood T cell repertoires in COVID-19. Repertoires were generated with immunoSEQ multiplex PCR, while TCRdb's copy carries only in-frame clones and drops some. The table shows about 170,000 clones, with about 88% occurring only once. Germline CDR1 and CDR2: MNHEY and SVGAGI. The CDR3 is 15 amino acids. V lost 3 bases, J lost 3 bases, and 15 bases lay in between. V is TRBV6-5 and J is TRBJ2-7; possible D gene TRBD1, 6 bases. The receptor was derived from a man aged 50-59 years who had recovered from COVID-19. The sample comprised peripheral blood. In DNA form, the CDR3 reads TGTGCCAGCAGTTATAGTCAGGGGATAAGCTACGAGCAGTACTTC. Its protein is CASSYSQGISYEQYF.